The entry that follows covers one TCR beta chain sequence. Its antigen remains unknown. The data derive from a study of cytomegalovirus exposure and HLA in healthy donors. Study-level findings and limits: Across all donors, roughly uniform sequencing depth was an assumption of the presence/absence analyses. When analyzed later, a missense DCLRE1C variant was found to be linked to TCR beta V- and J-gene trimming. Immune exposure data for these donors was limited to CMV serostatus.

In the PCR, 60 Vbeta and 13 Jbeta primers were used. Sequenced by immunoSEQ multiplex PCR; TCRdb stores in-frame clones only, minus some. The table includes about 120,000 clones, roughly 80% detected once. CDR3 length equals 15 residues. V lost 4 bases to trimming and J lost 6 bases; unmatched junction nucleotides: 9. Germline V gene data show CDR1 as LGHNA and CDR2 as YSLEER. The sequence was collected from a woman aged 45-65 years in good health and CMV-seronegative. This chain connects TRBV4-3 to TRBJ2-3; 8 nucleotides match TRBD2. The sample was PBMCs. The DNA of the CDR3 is TGCGCCAGCAGCCCTCCCCCGGGAGGGGCGGATACGCAGTATTTT. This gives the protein CASSPPPGGADTQYF.